The 5 T cell receptor beta chains given below trace back to one sample, sequenced in a study of CD8+ T cells in alopecia areata. Following extraction, RNA underwent reverse transcription to cDNA, which served as the sequencing template. Data came from immunoSEQ multiplex PCR; TCRdb stores just in-frame clones and leaves some out. The sample lists roughly 150,000 clones; about 50% were seen once. The sample here was CD8+ T cells sorted from blood, taken at week 0. These receptors came from a human donor with alopecia areata.

V gene TRBV9 combines with J gene TRBJ1-2; D is ambiguous. The length of the CDR3 is 13 residues. The germline CDR1 and CDR2 sequences are SGDLS and YYNGEE. V lost 2 bases, J lost 0 bases, and 5 bases lay in between. CDR3 sequence reads: CASSVSANYGYTF. The CDR3 region has the DNA TGTGCCAGCAGCGTTTCGGCTAACTATGGCTACACCTTC.

This clone was counted between two and nine times. The chain links TRBV18 to TRBJ2-3, with D unclear. Germline-derived CDR1 and CDR2 are KGHSH and LQKENI. This CDR3 comprises 13 residues. Trimming took 0 bases from V and 1 from J, leaving 2 bases between them. The CDR3 protein is CASSPPGTDTQYF. For the CDR3, the DNA is TGTGCCAGCTCACCACCAGGCACAGATACGCAGTATTTT.

The sample holds one count of this clone. This chain uses TRBV7-8 with TRBJ2-7; TRBD1 matches at 8 bases. Germline CDR1 reads SGHVS; CDR2 reads FQNEAQ. With V trimmed by 3 bases and J by 3 bases, 1 base remained unmatched. This CDR3 contains 13 residues. DNA of the CDR3: TGTGCCAGCAGCTTCGACAGGGGCTACGAGCAGTACTTC. It is translated as CASSFDRGYEQYF.

The chain combines TRBV30 with TRBJ1-1; D remains unclear. The CDR3 is made up of 14 amino acids. V shed 0 bases and J shed 0 bases, with 8 bases lying between them. CDR1 GTSNPN and CDR2 SVGIG come from the germline V gene (reference sequence). The CDR3 loop reads CAWSVEHLNTEAFF. DNA of the CDR3: TGTGCCTGGAGTGTAGAACATCTGAACACTGAAGCTTTCTTT.

The chain couples TRBV30 to TRBJ1-1, with D unclear. This CDR3 comprises 12 residues. V dropped 8 bases and J dropped 0 bases, with 10 bases sitting between them. Looked up from germline, CDR1 is GTSNPN and CDR2 is SVGIG (reference sequence). This chain's CDR3 is CAAAAMNTEAFF. DNA of the CDR3: TGTGCCGCGGCAGCCATGAACACTGAAGCTTTCTTT. The variable domain in full, with the rest retrieved from reference TRBV30 and TRBJ1-1, is SQTIHQWPATLVQPVGSPLSLECTVEGTSNPNLYWYRQAAGRGLQLLFYSVGIGQISSEVPQNLSASRPQDRQFILSSKKLLLSDSGFYLCAAAAMNTEAFFGQGTRLTVV.